The present T cell receptor beta chain was sequenced within a study of regulatory T cells in long-lasting Graves disease. Study-wide results and limits: Preferential use of TRBV28, TRBJ1-2 and TRBJ2-5 was seen in persistent disease. Patients with persistent Graves' had lower TCR diversity than newly diagnosed patients.

This sample's time point: newly diagnosed GD, antithyroid drugs for less than 3 months. Construction of the TCR library relied on RNA isolated from PBMCs. The V end lost 7 bases, the J end lost 2 bases, and 7 bases lay between the germline ends. The CDR3 covers 12 residues. Germline V CDR1 and CDR2: MNHNS, SASEGT. TCR beta libraries were built with iRepertoire HTBI primers and Arm-PCR of CDR3 regions. TCRdb independently ran MiXCR on the multiplex PCR reads; one entry per CDR3 protein. The sample contains roughly 420,000 distinct CDR3 sequences, 16% of which appear only once. A word on this clonotype: The antigen is not known.

Separately, the same data were catalogued under a study of T cells in Graves' hyperthyroidism and ophthalmopathy. That source notes: Clinical symptoms, serum thyroxine, TRAb, thyroid ultrasound and orbital computed tomography established diagnosis.

V usage is TRBV6-1 and J usage is TRBJ2-3; D uncertain. The material was peripheral blood mononuclear cells (PBMCs), obtained at new diagnosis, from a patient treated with antithyroid drugs. The clonotype originates from a woman between 18 and 29 years old with Graves disease. In DNA, the CDR3 is TGTGCCAGCACGGTCCTCACAGATACGCAGTATTTT. It translates to CASTVLTDTQYF.